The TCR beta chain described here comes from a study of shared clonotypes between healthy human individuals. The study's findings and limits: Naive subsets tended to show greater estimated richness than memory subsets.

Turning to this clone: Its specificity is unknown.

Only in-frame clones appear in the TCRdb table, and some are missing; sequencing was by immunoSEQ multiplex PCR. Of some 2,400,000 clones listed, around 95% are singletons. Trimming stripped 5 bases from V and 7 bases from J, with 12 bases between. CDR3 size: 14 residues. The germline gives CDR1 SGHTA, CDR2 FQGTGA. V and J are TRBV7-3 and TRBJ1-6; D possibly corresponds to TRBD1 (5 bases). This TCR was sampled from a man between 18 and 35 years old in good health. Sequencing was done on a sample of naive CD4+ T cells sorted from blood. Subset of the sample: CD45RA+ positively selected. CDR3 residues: CASSRGGKNSPLHF. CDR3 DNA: TGTGCCAGCAGCCGGGGGGGTAAGAATTCACCCCTCCACTTT.